Sequencing of this TCR beta chain was carried out in a study of T cell responses to AZD1222 COVID-19 vaccine. Libraries were prepared by immunoSEQ multiplex PCR; TCRdb keeps only in-frame clonotypes and omits some of them. The sample consists of 120,000 to 150,000 clones, around nine tenths of them appearing once. Points on this clone: The antigen remains undetermined.

The germline gives CDR1 MNHEY, CDR2 SMNVEV (reference sequence). The CDR3 is 16 amino acids. Trimming removed 5 bases from V and 5 bases from J, with 21 bases in between. Findings of the study overall: Donors skewed white British and female; clonal diversity was possibly underestimated.

This receptor was identified in an adult in good health. V and J are TRBV27 and TRBJ1-2; the D gene is possibly TRBD1 (5 bases). The source material was peripheral blood, sampled on day 0 of AZD1222 vaccination. The CDR3 DNA is TGTGCCAGCAGTCCAAACACGGGCCCGGGGGGGTATGGCTACACCTTC. Translating it yields CASSPNTGPGGYGYTF.